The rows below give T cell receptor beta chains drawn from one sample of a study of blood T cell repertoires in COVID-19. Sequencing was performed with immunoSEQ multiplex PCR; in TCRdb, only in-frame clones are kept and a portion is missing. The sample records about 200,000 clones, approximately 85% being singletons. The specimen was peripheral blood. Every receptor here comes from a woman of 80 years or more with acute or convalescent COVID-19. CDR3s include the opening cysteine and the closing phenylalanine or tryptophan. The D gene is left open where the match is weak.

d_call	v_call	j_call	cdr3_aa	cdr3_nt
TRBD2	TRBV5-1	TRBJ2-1	CASSTTGTSGDEQFF	TGCGCCAGCAGCACAACCGGGACTAGCGGCGATGAGCAGTTCTTC
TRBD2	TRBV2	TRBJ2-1	CASSETSGGYNEQFF	TGTGCCAGCAGTGAGACTAGCGGGGGTTACAATGAGCAGTTCTTC
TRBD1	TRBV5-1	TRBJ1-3	CASSLVGTGGTGNTIYF	TGCGCCAGCAGCTTGGTAGGGACAGGGGGCACTGGAAACACCATATATTTT
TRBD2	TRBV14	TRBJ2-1	CASSQEREGRYNEQFF	TGTGCCAGCAGCCAAGAGCGGGAGGGCCGATACAATGAGCAGTTCTTC
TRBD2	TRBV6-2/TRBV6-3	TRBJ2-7	CASSYIVGGTSYEQYF	TGTGCCAGCAGTTACATCGTCGGGGGGACCTCCTACGAGCAGTACTTC
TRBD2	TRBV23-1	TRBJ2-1	CAALTGEVAGGYSYNEQFF	TGCGCCGCGCTAACAGGGGAGGTAGCGGGAGGGTACTCCTACAATGAGCAGTTCTTC
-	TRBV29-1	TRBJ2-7	CSVAQGHEQYF	TGCAGCGTTGCACAGGGACACGAGCAGTACTTC
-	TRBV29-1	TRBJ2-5	CSAQQGTVETQYF	TGCAGCGCTCAACAGGGTACTGTGGAGACCCAGTACTTC
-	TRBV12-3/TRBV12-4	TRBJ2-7	CASRPGPRDEQYF	TGTGCCAGCAGACCCGGGCCGCGGGACGAGCAGTACTTC
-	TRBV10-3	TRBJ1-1	CAIRSTGPLAEAFF	TGTGCCATCAGATCTACAGGGCCTCTGGCTGAAGCTTTCTTT
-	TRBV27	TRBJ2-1	CASSLRSSYNEQFF	TGTGCCAGCAGTTTGAGGTCAAGCTACAATGAGCAGTTCTTC
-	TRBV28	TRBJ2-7	CASSSLAITYEQYF	TGTGCCAGCAGCTCTCTAGCTATTACCTACGAGCAGTACTTC
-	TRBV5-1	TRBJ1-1	CASSLQVPNTEAFF	TGCGCCAGCAGCTTACAGGTTCCTAACACTGAAGCTTTCTTT